A selection of T cell receptor beta chains follows, all from one sample in a study of T cell repertoires in cytomegalovirus infection. TCRdb analysed the reads with MiXCR anew, one entry per CDR3 protein. The sample shows 250,000 to 300,000 distinct CDR3 sequences, approximately 10% of them seen only once. Material for sequencing was PBMCs. Receptors originate from a human donor in good health (CMV status not recorded). Some clones in this sample may be carry-over from other donors' samples. Both conserved end residues are part of each CDR3. The D gene is left open where the match is weak. Clone size, where shown, is once, few, many, or a class for clones that have expanded.

>TRBJ2-2|TRBV9|17|TRBD2|-
TGTGCCAGCAGCCCCCTCCCCGGAGCGGGAGCCCCCGGGGAGCTGTTTTTT
CASSPLPGAGAPGELFF
>TRBJ1-2|TRBV20-1|15|-|-
TGCAGTGCTAGCTTTTCGGGGGGCTCTGGCTATGGCTACACCTTC
CSASFSGGSGYGYTF
>TRBJ2-7|TRBV2|11|-|few
TGTGCCAGCCTTGACAACTACGAGCAGTACTTC
CASLDNYEQYF
>TRBJ1-1|TRBV6-2/TRBV6-3|15|TRBD1|many
TGTGCCAGCAGCTGGAGGGGACAGATGAACACTGAAGCTTTCTTT
CASSWRGQMNTEAFF
>TRBJ2-1|TRBV7-9|11|-|many
TGTGCCAGCAGCTTAGGTGGTGAGCAGTTCTTC
CASSLGGEQFF
>TRBJ1-2|TRBV6-2/TRBV6-3|15|TRBD1|many
TGTGCCAGCAGAGGGACAGGCCTAGCTAACTATGGCTACACCTTC
CASRGTGLANYGYTF
>TRBJ2-5|TRBV19|15|-|few
TGTGCCAGTAGTATAACCGGGACCGGTATAGAGACCCAGTACTTC
CASSITGTGIETQYF
>TRBJ1-6|TRBV20-1|17|-|few
TGCAGTGCTACCTCGACAGTATCCAGCTCCTATAATTCACCCCTCCACTTT
CSATSTVSSSYNSPLHF
>TRBJ2-5|TRBV20-1|15|-|few
TGCAGCGGTCTAGAGGCGCGCCAGTACCAAGAGACCCAGTACTTC
CSGLEARQYQETQYF
>TRBJ2-3|TRBV28|19|TRBD2|many
TGTGCCAGCAGTTCTGCCCGTCTAGCGGGAGTCTCTAGCACAGATACGCAGTATTTT
CASSSARLAGVSSTDTQYF
>TRBJ1-2|TRBV4-2|13|-|many
TGTGCCAGCAGCCAAGGCCAGGACTATGGCTACACCTTC
CASSQGQDYGYTF
>TRBJ2-7|TRBV7-2|14|-|many
TGTGCCAGCAGCCTGAGACTCAGCTCCTACGAGCAGTACTTC
CASSLRLSSYEQYF
>TRBJ1-5|TRBV7-2|12|-|many
TGTGCCAGCGGTGCGTCTTCGCGGCCCCAGCATTTT
CASGASSRPQHF
>TRBJ1-5|TRBV7-9|13|-|many
TGTGCCAGCAGCTTAGCGGCGGGAGGTCCCCAGCATTTT
CASSLAAGGPQHF
>TRBJ2-1|TRBV20-1|16|TRBD2|few
TGCAGTGCCCCCAGGGCTAGCGGGACCCAGTACAATGAGCAGTTCTTC
CSAPRASGTQYNEQFF
>TRBJ1-2|TRBV7-2|15|-|many
TGTGCCAGCAGCCCAGGACATCAGACTACCTATGGCTACACCTTC
CASSPGHQTTYGYTF